This T cell receptor (beta chain) was identified in a study of blood T cell repertoires in COVID-19. Study summary: Researchers got acute and convalescent COVID-19 samples from the United States, Italy and Spain. The analysed material was cDNA or gDNA that came from T cells, B-cell-depleted T cells, or PBMCs.

Measured with immunoSEQ multiplex PCR; TCRdb has only the in-frame clones, and not every one. The sample holds about 64,000 clones, just over 90% seen once. The sequencing sample was made of peripheral blood. This clonotype was obtained from a human donor in a cohort sampled during active COVID-19.

The chain's CDR3 is CASSQVALGGRGDEQYF. CDR3 DNA: TGCGCCAGCAGCCAAGTAGCCCTCGGGGGACGAGGAGACGAGCAGTACTTC. The chain employs TRBV4-1 and TRBJ2-7, with D tentatively TRBD2 (6 bases). Germline-derived CDR1 and CDR2 are MGHRA and YSYEKL. V gave up 1 base and J gave up 5 bases, with 21 bases separating them. This CDR3 is 17 amino acids long.